This TCR beta chain was captured in a study of cytomegalovirus exposure and HLA in healthy donors. Study-wide points: In vitro, three CMV-associated chains proved specific for CMV antigens. In an earlier analysis, productive rearrangement rates for most beta V segments clustered near 90% or 30%. Most TCR sequences were uncommon, yet certain public TCRs appeared in many donors.

As to this clone: Its antigen is not identified.

With 60 Vbeta and 13 Jbeta primers, the PCR was carried out. Generated by immunoSEQ multiplex PCR, the TCRdb table keeps only in-frame clones and is missing some. The sample lists 150,000 to 200,000 clones; roughly 87% were seen once. This CDR3 spans 13 amino acids. Trimming removed 8 bases from V and 5 bases from J; junction bases left unmatched: 7. Germline V gene lookup returns CDR1 KGHSH and CDR2 LQKENI. Donors likely had unrecorded immune exposures despite being nominally healthy when sampled. Sequencing was carried out using PBMCs. The chain carries TRBV18 and TRBJ2-7, with TRBD1 identical over 9 bases. The TCR originated in a girl in the first two years of life in good health and CMV-seronegative. The CDR3 loop reads CASARDRADEQYF. In nucleotides, the CDR3 is TGTGCCAGCGCCCGGGACAGGGCTGACGAGCAGTACTTC.